The clone carrying this T cell receptor (beta chain) was seen a few times. The data stem from a study of T cell repertoires in aging, cancer and after chemotherapy. Germline loops: CDR1 DFQATT, CDR2 SNEGSKA (reference sequence). V lost 6 bases to trimming and J lost 0 bases, with 15 bases between them. This CDR3 spans 16 amino acids. Multiplex touch-down PCR with TRB-A/B primers amplified rearranged V-D-J TRB sequences. TCRdb reprocessed the multiplex PCR reads via MiXCR and lists one record per CDR3 protein. The data contain 5,000 to 6,000 distinct CDR3 sequences, 26% of them singletons. Amplification of TCR beta used genomic DNA extracted from peripheral blood.

This chain connects TRBV20-1 to TRBJ2-6; D perhaps matches TRBD1 (5 bases). The sample taken for sequencing was blood. The origin of this receptor is a human donor in good health. CDR3 residues: CSASEGETSGANVLTF. The CDR3, as DNA: TGCAGTGCCTCGGAAGGGGAAACCTCTGGGGCCAACGTCCTGACTTTC.